This T cell receptor beta chain is from a study of T cells in narcolepsy. Study-wide background: Enrolled donors included narcolepsy type 1 or type 2 patients and healthy controls. The study's findings and limits: Some memory CD4+ repertoires had no autoreactive clone sequences.

This clone was counted once. The antigen is undetermined. The method was immunoSEQ multiplex PCR; TCRdb's version includes in-frame clones alone and lacks a portion of them. The sample holds about 27,000 clones, 70% to 90% seen once. V gave up 1 base and J gave up 4 bases, with 13 bases separating them. Per germline, CDR1 SEHNR and CDR2 FQNEAQ (reference sequence). This CDR3 is built from 15 residues. This sequence joins TRBV7-9 and TRBJ1-2, with a tentative D call TRBD1 (6 bases). The sample taken for sequencing was CD45RA- memory CD4+ T cells from PBMCs. The receptor was derived from a human donor with narcolepsy. The CDR3 bases are TGTGCCAGCAGCTTAGAGCCGGGGGCTATCTATGGCTACACCTTC. Translating it yields CASSLEPGAIYGYTF.